Presented here are 21 T cell receptor beta chains from one specimen sequenced in a study of blood T cells in healthy people across ages. Through a sample-barcoded 5' primer and a J-beta primer mix, a second PCR was run for roughly 7 to 12 cycles. TCRdb fed the 5' RACE reads into MiXCR, producing one record per CDR3 protein. The sample holds 540,000 or so distinct CDR3 sequences, under 30% seen once. In addition, the sample was reused for a study of T cells of mothers and their children.

Source material: blood. Every receptor here comes from a boy aged 5 to 17 in good health.

This clonotype was recorded a few times. The chain uses TRBV4-3 and TRBJ1-4, with 8 bases fitting TRBD1. Losses at the gene ends were 0 bases for V and 6 bases for J; bases not matched to a gene: 3. This CDR3 has 15 amino acids. The germline V gene encodes CDR1 LGHNA and CDR2 YSLEER. In DNA form, the CDR3 reads TGCGCCAGCAGCCAAGAGTCAGGGGGCGATGAAAAACTGTTTTTT. Translated, it gives CASSQESGGDEKLFF.

This clonotype has only a few counts. This sequence joins TRBV5-1 and TRBJ2-7, with 13 bases that match TRBD2. J gave up 4 bases and V 4 bases, and 8 bases lay outside the gene matches. Germline V gives CDR1 SGHRS, CDR2 YFSETQ. The CDR3 covers 16 residues. Here the CDR3 reads CASSPGLAGVKYEQYF. Written as DNA, the CDR3 is TGCGCCAGCAGCCCTGGACTAGCGGGAGTCAAGTACGAGCAGTACTTC.

This clonotype was counted a few times. The rearrangement uses TRBV28 and TRBJ2-3, with unresolved D. Germline CDR1 MDHEN, CDR2 SYDVKM. The CDR3 is made up of 15 amino acids. V lost 4 bases and J 5 bases, leaving 16 bases between the germline ends. The CDR3, as DNA: TGTGCCAGCAGTTCTTATTTGCAGCCCGGAGATACGCAGTATTTT. It yields the protein CASSSYLQPGDTQYF.

In its sample, this clonotype was seen many times. The rearrangement uses TRBV12-3 or TRBV12-4 and TRBJ2-7, with 11 positions matching TRBD1. The CDR3 totals 15 residues. V lost 3 bases to trimming and J lost 1 base; unmatched junction nucleotides: 2. CDR3 coding DNA: TGTGCCAGCAGTTTTGGGACAGGGGGGTCCTACGAGCAGTACTTC. Translation gives CASSFGTGGSYEQYF.

The table lists this clonotype with many counts. The chain uses TRBV2 and TRBJ2-1, with 11 nucleotides matching TRBD1. Per the germline V gene, CDR1 is SNHLY and CDR2 is FYNNEI. The CDR3 sequence is 15 residues long. The J segment lost 4 bases and the V segment lost 6 bases, leaving 5 bases of the junction unmatched. The CDR3 spells CASRSGQGGYNEQFF. In DNA form, the CDR3 reads TGTGCCAGCAGATCGGGACAGGGGGGTTACAATGAGCAGTTCTTC. Using reference TRBV2 and TRBJ2-1 for the parts outside the CDR3, the full variable domain is EPEVTQTPSHQVTQMGQEVILRCVPISNHLYFYWYRQILGQKVEFLVSFYNNEISEKSEIFDDQFSVERPDGSNFTLKIRSTKLEDSAMYFCASRSGQGGYNEQFFGPGTRLTVL.

This chain uses TRBV29-1 with TRBJ2-7; no clear D. This CDR3 region has 11 residues. Germline CDR1 SQVTM, CDR2 ANQGSEA. V shed 4 bases and J shed 3 bases, with 7 bases lying between them. The CDR3 loop is CSVAQDYEQYF. In DNA form, the CDR3 reads TGCAGCGTTGCCCAGGACTACGAGCAGTACTTC.

This chain uses TRBV7-2 with TRBJ2-7; D is uncertain. Germline V gives CDR1 SGHTA, CDR2 FQGNSA. The V and J ends lost 3 bases and 2 bases respectively, with 11 bases between them. The CDR3 is 14 residues long. In DNA, the CDR3 is TGTGCCAGCAGCTTCTTAGGCAGAACCTACGAGCAGTACTTC. Its protein product is CASSFLGRTYEQYF.

The genes are TRBV29-1 and TRBJ1-4; no clear D. This CDR3 spans 13 amino acids. Germline CDR1 reads SQVTM; CDR2 reads ANQGSEA. The ends were cut back, 2 bases at V and 5 bases at J, with 9 bases in the middle. The CDR3, as DNA: TGCAGCGTTGAACCGGCGGCCAATGAAAAACTGTTTTTT. Translating gives CSVEPAANEKLFF.

The rearrangement links TRBV7-9 to TRBJ2-3, with TRBD1 as a possible D gene (5 bases). V lost 1 base and J lost 4, with 12 bases in between. The CDR3 length is 15 residues. Germline V CDR1 and CDR2: SEHNR, FQNEAQ (reference sequence). CDR3 protein: CASSLGQGYADTQYF. The CDR3 DNA reads as TGTGCCAGCAGCTTAGGGCAGGGTTACGCAGATACGCAGTATTTT.

This chain uses TRBV27 with TRBJ2-6, with a possible D match to TRBD2 (6 bases). The CDR3 covers 16 residues. Per the germline V gene, CDR1 is MNHEY and CDR2 is SMNVEV (reference sequence). V was pared by 3 bases and J by 0 bases, with 9 bases between. The CDR3 sequence is CASSFRRGSGANVLTF. CDR3 coding DNA: TGTGCCAGCAGTTTCAGGCGGGGCTCTGGGGCCAACGTCCTGACTTTC.

In nucleotides, the CDR3 is TGCGCCAGCAGCTCTTCCGGGACAGCGGATTTCTATGGCTACACCTTC. Translating gives CASSSSGTADFYGYTF. V is TRBV5-1 and J is TRBJ1-2, with 7 bases that match TRBD1. The CDR3 sequence is 16 residues long. Per the germline V gene, CDR1 is SGHRS and CDR2 is YFSETQ. The V gene end was trimmed by 3 bases and the J gene end by 4 bases; junction bases not matched to a gene: 12. Full variable domain (outside the CDR3, taken from reference TRBV5-1 and TRBJ1-2): KAGVTQTPRYLIKTRGQQVTLSCSPISGHRSVSWYQQTPGQGLQFLFEYFSETQRNKGNFPGRFSGRQFSNSRSEMNVSTLELGDSALYLCASSSSGTADFYGYTFGSGTRLTVV.

This clonotype has at least ten counts. The V and J genes are TRBV5-1 and TRBJ2-1; 9 nucleotides agree with TRBD2. Germline CDR1 SGHRS, CDR2 YFSETQ. V shed 2 bases, J shed 3 bases, and the junction held 3 bases outside the gene matches. CDR3 length: 15 amino acids. For the CDR3, the DNA is TGCGCCAGCAGCTTACTAGCGGGCCGCTACAATGAGCAGTTCTTC. It translates to CASSLLAGRYNEQFF.

The chain has TRBV7-2 and TRBJ2-2; TRBD1 matches at 8 bases. Germline CDR1 reads SGHTA; CDR2 reads FQGNSA. Germline trimming cut 5 bases from V and 7 bases from J; bases unmatched to any gene: 6. This CDR3 has 14 amino acids. The CDR3 is CASSSRQGIGELFF. CDR3 in DNA: TGTGCCAGCAGCAGCCGACAGGGGATCGGGGAGCTGTTTTTT. The variable domain in full, completed from reference TRBV7-2 and TRBJ2-2, reads GAGVSQSPSNKVTEKGKDVELRCDPISGHTALYWYRQSLGQGLEFLIYFQGNSAPDKSGLPSDRFSAERTGGSVSTLTIQRTQQEDSAVYLCASSSRQGIGELFFGEGSRLTVL.

The gene calls are TRBV7-8 and TRBJ2-5; D may be TRBD2 (5 bases). The DNA end is a closer match to TRBJ2-7, so the J assignment may be wrong. The CDR3 spans 15 residues. CDR1 and CDR2 (germline): SGHVS, FQNEAQ. The CDR3 DNA follows: TGTGCCAGCAGCTCGACTACCGGACGTACCTACGAGCAGTACTTC. This encodes CASSSTTGRTYEQYF.

The chain links TRBV4-3 to TRBJ2-7, with D hard to call. CDR1 and CDR2 (germline): LGHNA, YSLEER. This CDR3 contains 15 residues. Trimming shortened V by 0 bases and J by 2 bases, and 11 bases separated the two germline ends. In DNA, the CDR3 is TGCGCCAGCAGCCAAGACCGCGCCCTGGCCTACGAGCAGTACTTC. Translation gives CASSQDRALAYEQYF.

The V and J genes are TRBV20-1 and TRBJ2-3; D might be TRBD2 (6 bases). CDR1 is DFQATT, CDR2 SNEGSKA, per germline (reference sequence). V was shortened by 4 bases and J by 2 bases, with 16 bases between the two germline ends. CDR3 length: 15 amino acids. The CDR3 nucleotides read TGCAGTGCTATCAACCGGGACTCACCCACAGATACGCAGTATTTT. Translating gives CSAINRDSPTDTQYF.

This clonotype was seen many times. One end of the junction does not line up with germline, which may come from a read error. The V and J genes are TRBV7-7 and TRBJ1-1; D is possibly TRBD1 (6 bases). From germline, CDR1 is SSHAT and CDR2 FNYEAQ (reference sequence). This CDR3 has 13 residues. The chain's CDR3 is CASSTDRNTEAFF. In DNA form, the CDR3 reads TGTGCTAGCAGTACGGACAGGAACACTGAAGCTTTCTTT.

This clonotype was seen more than once but under ten times. The chain joins TRBV30 to TRBJ1-2; no firm D call. V was shortened by 5 bases and J by 6 bases, with 22 bases between the two germline ends. Germline CDR1 GTSNPN, CDR2 SVGIG (reference sequence). The CDR3 spans 15 residues. CDR3 sequence reads: CAWGDTQTSLHGYTF. In DNA form, the CDR3 reads TGTGCCTGGGGGGATACCCAGACCTCTCTGCATGGCTACACCTTC.

This clonotype came up a few times. The chain joins TRBV28 to TRBJ2-5, with 10 nucleotides matching TRBD1. Trimming removed 6 bases from V and 4 bases from J; junction bases left unmatched: 5. CDR3 size: 14 residues. The V gene's germline CDR1 is MDHEN and CDR2 SYDVKM. In DNA form, the CDR3 reads TGTGCCAGCAGCTGGACAGGGGGATCAGAGACCCAGTACTTC. It encodes CASSWTGGSETQYF.

In its sample, this clonotype was seen a few times. The V call is TRBV10-3, the J call TRBJ2-1; D remains unclear. The last part of the DNA fits TRBJ2-5 better; the J call may be wrong. In germline, CDR1 is ENHRY, CDR2 SYGVKD. The CDR3 loop spans 16 amino acids. CDR3 DNA sequence: TGTGCCATCAGTGTGGACCTATTAGCAAATCAAGAGACCCAGTACTTC. It translates to CAISVDLLANQETQYF.

The rearrangement links TRBV28 to TRBJ2-4, with a possible D match to TRBD2 (6 bases). The CDR3 loop spans 16 amino acids. V was pared by 5 bases and J by 0 bases, with 14 bases between. CDR1 MDHEN and CDR2 SYDVKM come from the germline V gene. CDR3 DNA: TGTGCCAGCAGTCTAACACCGGGACTAGCCAAAAACATTCAGTACTTC. Translated, it gives CASSLTPGLAKNIQYF.